What follows is one T cell receptor (beta chain) and its context. As yet, its antigen is unknown. The time point denotes: cycle 4 day 1 (C4D1), after 6 weeks of nivolumab. With no exception, relapse followed autologous stem cell transplantation in all patients, and brentuximab vedotin exposure varied. Germline lookup yields CDR1 GTSNPN and CDR2 SVGIG (reference sequence). Trimming pared 5 bases from V and 8 bases from J, leaving 16 bases between. The CDR3 consists of 13 residues. This record belongs to a study of PD-1 blockade in classical Hodgkin lymphoma. Regarding the study as a whole: By cycle point C4D1, TCR diversity had risen significantly in CD4+ cells (but not CD8+ cells).

The repertoire was sequenced with immunoSEQ multiplex PCR; TCRdb's copy has only in-frame clones and lacks some. Among 20,000 to 25,000 clones listed, roughly 77% were seen once. This clonotype was sampled from a human donor with classical Hodgkin lymphoma. The sequences come from peripheral blood mononuclear cells (PBMCs), collected before the fourth cycle of nivolumab. The V and J genes are TRBV30 and TRBJ1-3; D unresolved. CDR3 loop: CAWAYHLGDTIYF. CDR3 coding DNA: TGTGCCTGGGCCTACCATCTAGGAGACACCATATATTTT.